This T cell receptor beta chain derives from a study of vaccination and CD4 T cells after COVID-19. Overall study results and limits: Early post-infection timepoints were missing, and relatively few convalescent patients were studied.

CDR1 and CDR2 from the germline V gene are WSHSY and SAAADI. Trimming removed 0 bases at V and 1 base at J, with 9 bases between. This CDR3 is 15 amino acids long. At the Johns Hopkins FTIC core, DNA taken from cultured CD4+ T cells was sequenced by way of the Oncomine TCR Beta short-read assay. Each CDR3 protein gets one entry after TCRdb re-called the PCR reads with MiXCR. The repertoire includes 4,500 to 6,000 distinct CDR3 sequences, around 76% of them detected once, and about 50% sits in the top ten. Stated treatment: roughly 11-day PBMC culture with coronavirus spike peptide pools or control peptides (ViraFEST assay). TCRs were sequenced by ViraFEST after antigen-specific T cells had been expanded with peptide pools. Comment on this clonotype: Its antigen is still unknown.

V and J are TRBV10-2 and TRBJ1-1, with D tentatively TRBD1 (6 bases). The sample consisted of CD4+ T cells from blood, cultured in vitro. The clonotype was recovered from a human donor who had recovered from COVID-19. The CDR3: CASSESSRGNTEAFF. The CDR3 bases are TGCGCCAGCAGTGAGTCGAGCAGGGGGAACACTGAAGCTTTCTTT.